A single sample is the source of the 19 T cell receptor beta chains below, sequenced in a study of patients and donors after allogeneic stem cell transplantation. TCRdb fed the RT-PCR reads into MiXCR, producing one record per CDR3 protein. The sample has 410,000 or so distinct CDR3 sequences, 16% seen once. Sequencing was carried out using blood, either unsorted or a sorted T cell fraction (not recorded which). Receptors originate from a human donor who was either an allogeneic HSCT recipient or a stem cell or donor lymphocyte infusion donor (not recorded which). It is not recorded whose cells these are; they may come from a transplant donor.

The V call is TRBV15, the J call TRBJ1-1; D might be TRBD1 (5 bases). V was pared by 3 bases and J by 3 bases, with 17 bases between. The germline V gene encodes CDR1 LNHNV and CDR2 YYDKDF (reference sequence). The CDR3 contains 16 residues. DNA of the CDR3: TGTGCCACCAGCAGTCCATTTTGGGGCCAGGACACTGAAGCTTTCTTT. It codes for CATSSPFWGQDTEAFF.

This clonotype was recorded at least ten times. The chain is built from TRBV25-1 and TRBJ2-1, with 11 bases aligning to TRBD2. V trimming: 3 bases; J trimming: 4 bases; junction bases outside the gene matches: 2. The CDR3 is made up of 15 amino acids. Germline loops: CDR1 MGHDK, CDR2 SYGVNS. CDR3 bases: TGTGCCAGCAGTGACGGGACTAGCGGATACAATGAGCAGTTCTTC. Its translation is CASSDGTSGYNEQFF. The full variable domain, rest sourced from reference TRBV25-1 and TRBJ2-1, is EADIYQTPRYLVIGTGKKITLECSQTMGHDKMYWYQQDPGMELHLIHYSYGVNSTEKGDLSSESTVSRIRTEHFPLTLESARPSHTSQYLCASSDGTSGYNEQFFGPGTRLTVL.

This clonotype was seen at least ten times. The chain has TRBV29-1 and TRBJ1-2, with TRBD1 matching over 7 bases. This CDR3 has 12 amino acids. The trim removed 5 bases at V and 8 bases at J, leaving 8 bases unmatched. The germline CDR1 and CDR2 sequences are SQVTM and ANQGSEA. The CDR3 sequence is CSVTDRDGGYTF. DNA for the CDR3: TGCAGCGTTACTGACAGGGACGGGGGCTACACCTTC.

CDR3 sequence: CASSIETGSTGELFF. DNA for the CDR3: TGTGCCAGTAGTATAGAGACAGGCTCCACCGGGGAGCTGTTTTTT. The gene calls are TRBV19 and TRBJ2-2; D may be TRBD1 (6 bases). Germline CDR1 LNHDA, CDR2 SQIVND (reference sequence). The CDR3 contains 15 residues. V was cut by 0 bases and J by 4 bases, with 9 bases left in between. Drawing the rest from reference TRBV19 and TRBJ2-2, the complete variable domain is DGGITQSPKYLFRKEGQNVTLSCEQNLNHDAMYWYRQDPGQGLRLIYYSQIVNDFQKGDIAEGYSVSREKKESFPLTVTSAQKNPTAFYLCASSIETGSTGELFFGEGSRLTVL.

This clonotype was found a few times. One junction end disagrees with the germline gene, perhaps due to a read error. The chain carries TRBV18 and TRBJ2-7; 9 bases are a match to TRBD1. Germline V CDR1 and CDR2: KGHSH, LQKENI. The CDR3 sequence is 15 residues long. The CDR3 nucleotides are TGTGCCAGCTCACCACGGGGACAGGGCTCCAACGAGCAGTACTTC. Its translation is CASSPRGQGSNEQYF. Drawing the rest from reference TRBV18 and TRBJ2-7, the complete variable domain is NAGVMQNPRHLVRRRGQEARLRCSPMKGHSHVYWYRQLPEEGLKFMVYLQKENIIDESGMPKERFSAEFPKEGPSILRIQQVVRGDSAAYFCASSPRGQGSNEQYFGPGTRLTVT.

This sequence joins TRBV21-1 and TRBJ2-6; the table's D call of TRBD2 was not tested on the DNA. TRBV21-1 is termed a pseudogene. This CDR3 contains 17 residues. The CDR3 DNA follows: TGTGCCAGCAGCAAATATGGGGAGGCGGCTGGGGCCAACGTCCTGACTTTC. Its translation is CASSKYGEAAGANVLTF.

V usage is TRBV7-9 and J usage is TRBJ2-4; D might be TRBD1 (6 bases). CDR3 length: 15 amino acids. Germline CDR1 reads SEHNR; CDR2 reads FQNEAQ (reference sequence). Trimming removed 8 bases at V and 3 bases at J, with 17 bases between. The CDR3 protein is CASVRVGAGKNIQYF. The CDR3 DNA reads TGTGCCAGCGTCCGGGTGGGGGCCGGCAAAAACATTCAGTACTTC.

This chain uses TRBV5-1 with TRBJ2-7; tentative D call: TRBD2 (5 bases). The CDR3 runs to 13 residues. CDR1 and CDR2 (germline): SGHRS, YFSETQ. Trimming cost V 0 bases and J 6 bases, with 10 bases left between them. The CDR3 coding sequence is TGCGCCAGCAGCTTGGCCAGGAGGACCGAGCAGTACTTC. Amino acid sequence: CASSLARRTEQYF. Combining the CDR3 with reference TRBV5-1 and TRBJ2-7 gives the whole variable domain KAGVTQTPRYLIKTRGQQVTLSCSPISGHRSVSWYQQTPGQGLQFLFEYFSETQRNKGNFPGRFSGRQFSNSRSEMNVSTLELGDSALYLCASSLARRTEQYFGPGTRLTVT.

This clonotype has more than one count but fewer than ten. J is TRBJ2-1 and V is TRBV15; D unresolved. Germline V gives CDR1 LNHNV, CDR2 YYDKDF (reference sequence). The ends were cut back, 3 bases at V and 1 base at J, with 10 bases in the middle. This CDR3 has 15 residues. The CDR3 DNA sequence: TGTGCCACCAGCAGTGGAACCTCATCCTACAATGAGCAGTTCTTC. Protein: CATSSGTSSYNEQFF.

V usage is TRBV18 and J usage is TRBJ2-2, with D possibly being TRBD1 (6 bases). CDR1 KGHSH and CDR2 LQKENI come from the germline V gene. This CDR3 is built from 15 residues. Trimming took off 5 bases at V and 0 bases at J, with 10 bases between the two ends. CDR3: CASSTGQTNTGELFF. In DNA, the CDR3 is TGTGCCAGCTCAACAGGACAGACGAACACCGGGGAGCTGTTTTTT.

V and J are TRBV7-2 and TRBJ2-7; 8 bases map to TRBD1. Unmatched junction bases numbered 6, after V lost 4 bases and J lost 4 bases. Looked up from germline, CDR1 is SGHTA and CDR2 is FQGNSA. This CDR3 comprises 14 residues. In nucleotides, the CDR3 is TGTGCCAGCAGCTCCCAAACAGGGGGATACGAGCAGTACTTC. This translates into CASSSQTGGYEQYF.

This clonotype turned up a few times. The chain combines TRBV24-1 with TRBJ2-2, with 7 bases aligning to TRBD1. The V and J ends lost 4 bases and 0 bases, in that order; junction bases with no gene match: 4. Germline V gene lookup returns CDR1 KGHDR and CDR2 SFDVKD. The CDR3 runs 16 residues. CDR3: CATSEQGQANTGELFF. The DNA for the CDR3 is TGTGCCACCAGTGAACAAGGACAGGCGAACACCGGGGAGCTGTTTTTT.

This clonotype was recorded a few times. The rearrangement links TRBV5-1 to TRBJ2-1, with unresolved D. V gave up 1 base and J gave up 4 bases, with 12 bases separating them. Germline V gives CDR1 SGHRS, CDR2 YFSETQ. The CDR3 loop spans 15 amino acids. DNA for the CDR3: TGCGCCAGCAGCTTGAGGAGACACCGATACAATGAGCAGTTCTTC. This translates into CASSLRRHRYNEQFF.

This chain connects TRBV6-5 to TRBJ1-2; no definite D call. The V end was cut by 2 bases, the J end by 8 bases, with 9 bases between. Germline CDR1 and CDR2: MNHEY and SVGAGI. CDR3 length equals 12 residues. CDR3: CASSYKGRGYTF. The CDR3 bases are TGTGCCAGCAGTTACAAGGGTCGCGGCTACACCTTC.

This clonotype was counted a few times. This chain joins TRBV11-3 and TRBJ2-5; D possibly corresponds to TRBD1 (5 bases). Per germline, CDR1 SGHNT and CDR2 YENEEA. V lost 2 bases to trimming and J lost 6 bases, with 16 bases between them. CDR3 length equals 15 residues. The CDR3, as DNA: TGTGCCAGCAGCTTATCCTTGCAGGGCGGAAAGACCCAGTACTTC. It is translated as CASSLSLQGGKTQYF.

The chain recombines TRBV5-6 with TRBJ1-5, with TRBD1 as a possible D gene (6 bases). Trimming shortened V by 2 bases and J by 6 bases, and 12 bases separated the two germline ends. CDR3 length: 14 amino acids. Germline CDR1 is SGHDT and CDR2 is YYEEEE. Written as DNA, the CDR3 is TGTGCCAGCAGCTTCAGGGGCTGGGGTCAGCCCCAGCATTTT. Amino acids: CASSFRGWGQPQHF.

In this sample, this clonotype turned up a few times. The chain has TRBV18 and TRBJ1-5, with D possibly matching TRBD1 (5 bases). CDR3 length: 14 residues. CDR1 and CDR2 from the germline V gene are KGHSH and LQKENI. Trimming took 5 bases from V and 4 from J, leaving 12 bases between them. This CDR3 reads CASSSRQSNQPQHF. CDR3 nucleotides: TGTGCCAGCTCATCCCGACAGTCAAATCAGCCCCAGCATTTT.

The chain combines TRBV6-5 with TRBJ2-7; D not certain. Germline V gene lookup returns CDR1 MNHEY and CDR2 SVGAGI. V was clipped by 2 bases and J by 1 base, with 6 bases between them. The CDR3 loop spans 13 amino acids. CDR3 nucleotides: TGTGCCAGCAGTTACCGCATTTCCTACGAGCAGTACTTC. Its protein product is CASSYRISYEQYF.

This clonotype was seen a handful of times. This rearrangement joins TRBV7-3 to TRBJ2-1; 7 bases agree with TRBD1. J gave up 8 bases and V 1 base, and 2 bases lay outside the gene matches. The length of the CDR3 is 13 residues. The germline gives CDR1 SGHTA, CDR2 FQGTGA. Written as DNA, the CDR3 is TGTGCCAGCAGCTTAAACAGGGGTTATGAGCAGTTCTTC. Translation gives CASSLNRGYEQFF.